This T cell receptor (beta chain) emerged from a study of CD8+ T cells in alopecia areata. Study summary: Treated patients were given 5 to 10 mg oral tofacitinib twice daily.

cDNA prepared by RNA extraction and subsequent reverse transcription served as the template for sequencing. Produced via immunoSEQ multiplex PCR; TCRdb's table is partial and in-frame only. The sample holds some 150,000 clones, around 64% seen once. The CDR3 extends over 16 amino acids. Trimming removed 1 base from V and 8 bases from J, with 17 bases in between. The V gene's germline CDR1 is SGHVS and CDR2 FQNEAQ. The sample holds a few counts of this clone. The antigen is unknown. Overall study results and limits: Scalp samples also yield sequences of resident alphabeta T cells from normal skin.

The chain couples TRBV7-8 to TRBJ1-4; TRBD1 might be the D (6 bases). This receptor was obtained from a human donor with alopecia areata. Sequencing used CD8+ T cells sorted from blood, obtained at week 0. The CDR3 loop reads CASSLVARGFGEKLFF. Written as DNA, the CDR3 is TGTGCCAGCAGCTTAGTCGCTAGGGGGTTTGGGGAAAAACTGTTTTTT.